This T cell receptor beta chain was identified during a study of blood T cells in healthy people across ages (dated by TCRdb to about 2015). For context, the study as a whole: In model experiments, template switching captured roughly one uniquely barcoded TCR beta cDNA molecule for every two T cells. The study measured age-related changes in TCR beta repertoire diversity using deep sequencing normalized with unique cDNA molecular identifiers. To avoid experimental bias, donors of different ages were distributed randomly across sequencing lanes. For two donors (one aged 18 to 29 and one aged 80 or older), the study analyzed two additional independent replicas of 1 million unique cDNA reads from the same blood draw. Donors were grouped into four age groups: young (average roughly 15 years), middle-aged (under 40), aged (roughly 67) and long-lived (82). What the study reported, not specific to this receptor: Donor CMV infection status was unknown, potentially confounding age-related changes in expanded clonotypes. Estimates of total diversity from one million sequenced T cells were regarded as lower bounds and underestimates. Bulk unsorted PBMC profiling prevented conclusive comparison of naive and antigen-experienced compartments. The long-lived group showed more naive CD4+ T cells, fewer expanded clones and increased TCR diversity than the aged group, suggesting age selection. Observed TCR beta diversity correlated strongly with the percentage of naive T cells measured by flow cytometry. As age increased, observed TCR beta diversity per million T cells dropped in a roughly linear way, and a significant reduction was already evident by age 40.

V loses 8 bases, J loses 2 bases, and the germline ends lie 13 bases apart. Taken from the germline V gene, the CDR1 and CDR2 loops are MNHEY and SVGAGI. Counted from cysteine to phenylalanine, this CDR3 has 14 amino acids. The only DNA kept is the CDR3, 42 bases in frame from the first base. Remarks on this clonotype: Its antigen target is currently unknown. One base away there is no much larger clone; base qualities are not given.

Library generation was performed with 5' RACE. The listed sequencing device is Illumina HiSeq 2500. A second PCR of roughly 7 to 12 cycles was run with a J-beta primer mix and a sample-barcoded 5' primer. Each TCR beta cDNA molecule received a unique molecular identifier from a template-switch 5' adaptor carrying 12 random nucleotides. At least 2.5 million CDR3-containing paired-end reads were obtained from each sample. The Mint cDNA synthesis kit, primed by a TRBC-specific oligonucleotide, was used to synthesize first-strand cDNA from all RNA. Following uracil-DNA glycosylase treatment, all cDNA underwent a first 18-cycle PCR with the universal primers M1SS and BC2_uni_R. The original methods were these. Normalization of each sample was performed by random selection of 1 million high-quality reads, each carrying a distinct molecular identifier. Reads sharing molecular identifiers were discarded rather than binned into consensus sequences. MiTCR, run with a Q25 quality threshold and the strictest error-elimination algorithm, handled CDR3 identification, clonotype clustering and error correction. A nonparametric unseen species model with Euler transformation was used to estimate a lower bound on total TCR beta diversity. The raw public data were reprocessed by TCRdb itself: fastp quality trimming at Q25, MiXCR clonotype calling, in-frame beta chains only. One record per CDR3 amino acid sequence lists the most common genes and DNA. It is TCRdb's table, rather than the study itself, that gives the V and J calls and clone size. The sample table contains some 1.5 million distinct CDR3 sequences; only one count was recorded for 35% to 45% of them. Over 3.5% of the sample lies in the top ten.

The approximately 41 donors, aged 6 to 90 years, were systemically healthy Caucasian individuals from Russia. Each donor gave about 9.7 milliliters of peripheral blood, drawn into EDTA-treated Vacutainer tubes. PBMCs were isolated by Ficoll-Paque density-gradient centrifugation, with at least 6 million obtained per sample. Total RNA, at least 6 micrograms per sample, was extracted from PBMCs with Trizol reagent. For every donor, an aliquot of PBMCs went through flow cytometry to measure the percentages of naive CD45RAhigh/CD27high T cells. The source is a woman aged 18-29 years in good health. Sequenced material: blood. The chain links TRBV6-5 with TRBJ1-3; the D gene is perhaps TRBD1, on 5 matching bases. The nucleotides read TGTGCCAGCTCCCCCGGGGCGACTGGAAACACCATATATTTT. It encodes CASSPGATGNTIYF.